Sequencing of this T cell receptor beta chain was carried out in a study of T cell responses to AZD1222 COVID-19 vaccine. Study observations and caveats: Only after the peak T cell response were repertoires sampled. Spike-specific TCR breadth and depth were elevated following two AZD1222 doses. Donors skewed white British and female; clonal diversity was possibly underestimated.

In the case of this clone: As yet, its antigen is unknown.

Using immunoSEQ multiplex PCR, the repertoire was profiled, and TCRdb retains in-frame clones only, with some absent. Among 110,000 or so clones listed, more than 75% were seen once. The sequencing used peripheral blood, collected on day 0 of AZD1222 vaccination. This sequence was found in an adult in good health.

The CDR3: CASSTRPRDTGELFF. CDR3 nucleotide sequence: TGTGCCAGCAGCACCCGCCCCAGAGACACCGGGGAGCTGTTTTTT. The rearrangement uses TRBV7-2 and TRBJ2-2, with D hard to call. The CDR3 has 15 residues. Between the trimmed V and J ends, which lost 5 bases and 3 bases, there was a span of 13 bases. CDR1 SGHTA and CDR2 FQGNSA come from the germline V gene.